This TCR beta chain was documented in a study of T cell responses to AZD1222 COVID-19 vaccine. Study details: Timing groups of about 4 and about 12 weeks for second doses were pooled. Study findings and constraints: A mostly white British donor set with more females was recruited, and clonal diversity was possibly underestimated.

TCRdb keeps only in-frame clones here, not all; method: immunoSEQ multiplex PCR. The sample gives around 100,000 clones, roughly 85% of which show up once; less than 3.5% is in the top ten. Germline V CDR1 and CDR2: SGDLS, YYNGEE. Trimming stripped 2 bases from V and 3 bases from J, with 12 bases between. CDR3 length equals 15 residues. With regard to this clone: Its antigen is undetermined.

This rearrangement joins TRBV9 to TRBJ2-1; maybe TRBD1 (6 bases). This specimen was peripheral blood, taken on day 0 of AZD1222 vaccination. The sequence came from an adult in good health. The CDR3 bases are TGTGCCAGCAGCGTTCAAGGGGGTCTCTACAATGAGCAGTTCTTC. Its translation: CASSVQGGLYNEQFF.